This entry lists 22 T cell receptor beta chains sequenced from one sample in a study of PD-1 blockade in mismatch repair-deficient tumors (dated by TCRdb to between 2016 and 2019). To prepare the library, the immunoSEQ multiplex PCR assay was applied. In its TCRdb copy, this immuneACCESS table keeps in-frame sequences only and misses some clones. Where compared with another copy, unresolved V genes explain less than half of these, and the others have no known cause. This sample has 10,000 or so clones in its table, and 90% to 95% of those were observed once. The ten largest clonotypes hold 9.7% of the sample. What these receptors recognize is not known. The time point tag for this specimen amounts to: approximately eleven-day in vitro stimulation with candidate neoantigen peptide 3. The specimen was cells cultured in vitro, collected from a patient treated with pembrolizumab. Receptors were obtained from an adult with mismatch repair-deficient cancer.

This clone was counted once. J is TRBJ2-3 and V is TRBV29-1; maybe TRBD2 (5 bases). Germline V gene data show CDR1 as SQVTM and CDR2 as ANQGSEA. V dropped 3 bases and J dropped 2 bases, with 15 bases sitting between them. This CDR3 region has 15 residues. CDR3 loop: CSVELGWEPTDTQYF. DNA of the CDR3: TGCAGCGTTGAGCTGGGCTGGGAGCCCACAGATACGCAGTATTTT.

This clone occurred a few times. V usage is TRBV28 and J usage is TRBJ2-5, with 7 bases aligning to TRBD1. The CDR3 runs 15 residues. Per germline, CDR1 MDHEN and CDR2 SYDVKM. V was clipped by 4 bases and J by 4 bases; unmatched bases: 9. The CDR3 spells CASSSKGADRETQYF. For the CDR3, the DNA is TGTGCCAGCAGTTCCAAGGGGGCCGACCGAGAGACCCAGTACTTC.

The gene calls are TRBV7-9 and TRBJ2-2, with a tentative D call TRBD2 (6 bases). V lost 7 bases and J 1 base, leaving 13 bases between the germline ends. CDR1 is SEHNR and CDR2 is FQNEAQ in the germline V gene (reference sequence). There are 15 residues in the CDR3. The CDR3, as DNA: TGTGCCAGCACCCTCCCGGGGGTGAACACCGGGGAGCTGTTTTTT. This encodes CASTLPGVNTGELFF.

V is TRBV5-1 and J is TRBJ1-6; D gene ambiguous. The V gene's germline CDR1 is SGHRS and CDR2 YFSETQ. Trimming pared 0 bases from V and 5 bases from J, leaving 0 bases between. The CDR3 has 12 amino acids. CDR3 loop: CASSLDNSPLHF. CDR3 DNA: TGCGCCAGCAGCTTGGATAATTCACCCCTCCACTTT.

This rearrangement joins TRBV11-1 to TRBJ2-1; D call uncertain. The CDR3 has 15 amino acids. V lost 1 base and J 5 bases, leaving 12 bases between the germline ends. Per germline, CDR1 SGHAT and CDR2 FQDESV (reference sequence). This CDR3 is CASSLGSLINNEQFF. The CDR3 region has the DNA TGTGCCAGCAGCTTAGGCTCGCTCATAAACAATGAGCAGTTCTTC. The variable domain in full, completed from reference TRBV11-1 and TRBJ2-1, reads EAEVAQSPRYKITEKSQAVAFWCDPISGHATLYWYRQILGQGPELLVQFQDESVVDDSQLPKDRFSAERLKGVDSTLKIQPAELGDSAMYLCASSLGSLINNEQFFGPGTRLTVL.

CDR3 region: CASGMGSSYTEAFF. The CDR3 DNA sequence: TGTGCCAGCGGCATGGGAAGTTCCTACACTGAAGCTTTCTTT. The chain is built from TRBV7-2 and TRBJ1-1; unclear D gene. CDR1 and CDR2 from the germline V gene are SGHTA and FQGNSA. The V gene lost 8 bases and the J gene lost 3 bases, with 16 bases spanning the gap. The CDR3 is 14 residues long.

The chain joins TRBV20-1 to TRBJ2-7, with D maybe TRBD2 (6 bases). There are 11 residues in the CDR3. Germline CDR1 and CDR2: DFQATT and SNEGSKA (reference sequence). The CDR3, as DNA: TGCAATACGGGGGTGTACTACGAGCAGTACTTC. This encodes CNTGVYYEQYF.

V gene TRBV27 combines with J gene TRBJ1-5; D uncertain. The CDR3 length is 14 residues. Germline V gene sequence: CDR1 MNHEY, CDR2 SMNVEV (reference sequence). The V end lost 2 bases, the J end lost 1 base, and 6 bases lay between the germline ends. Written as DNA, the CDR3 is TGTGCCAGCAGTTTACGACCGAGCAATCAGCCCCAGCATTTT. It encodes CASSLRPSNQPQHF.

This rearrangement joins TRBV28 to TRBJ1-1; D unresolved. Germline V gene sequence: CDR1 MDHEN, CDR2 SYDVKM. Deletions cut 6 bases from V and 2 bases from J, with 7 bases between. CDR3 length: 12 residues. The CDR3 region is CASRTYNTEAFF. CDR3 nucleotides: TGTGCCAGCAGGACATATAACACTGAAGCTTTCTTT.

The rearrangement joins TRBV19 to TRBJ2-7; D call uncertain. This CDR3 is 15 amino acids long. Per germline, CDR1 LNHDA and CDR2 SQIVND (reference sequence). V lost 1 base to trimming and J lost 0 bases, with 10 bases between them. CDR3 region: CASSIGAGPSYEQYF. The CDR3 coding sequence is TGTGCCAGTAGTATAGGGGCCGGGCCCTCCTACGAGCAGTACTTC.

The chain combines TRBV5-1 with TRBJ2-1, with 12 bases fitting TRBD2. In germline, CDR1 is SGHRS, CDR2 YFSETQ. The CDR3 loop spans 15 amino acids. V gave up 0 bases and J gave up 8 bases; unmatched junction bases: 3. Here the CDR3 DNA reads TGCGCCAGCAGCTTGGGACTAGCGGGAGTAGATGAGCAGTTCTTC. It encodes CASSLGLAGVDEQFF. Together with reference TRBV5-1 and TRBJ2-1, the CDR3 gives the full variable domain: KAGVTQTPRYLIKTRGQQVTLSCSPISGHRSVSWYQQTPGQGLQFLFEYFSETQRNKGNFPGRFSGRQFSNSRSEMNVSTLELGDSALYLCASSLGLAGVDEQFFGPGTRLTVL.

The chain joins TRBV5-1 to TRBJ2-1, with 7 bases that match TRBD1. This CDR3 has 15 amino acids. Germline CDR1 and CDR2: SGHRS and YFSETQ. The trim removed 4 bases at V and 0 bases at J, leaving 4 bases unmatched. The CDR3 DNA sequence: TGCGCCAGCAGCAACCGGGACAGCTCCTACAATGAGCAGTTCTTC. It is translated as CASSNRDSSYNEQFF.

V and J are TRBV27 and TRBJ2-3; 10 bases match TRBD2. The germline V gene encodes CDR1 MNHEY and CDR2 SMNVEV (reference sequence). There are 15 residues in the CDR3. The V segment lost 3 bases and the J segment 5 bases; nucleotides outside the gene matches: 5. CDR3 DNA: TGTGCCAGCAGTTTCCTAGCGGGAGCTGGAGATACGCAGTATTTT. Protein: CASSFLAGAGDTQYF.

The V call is TRBV5-6, the J call TRBJ2-7; 12 nucleotides agree with TRBD2. V lost 1 base, J lost 6 bases, and 8 bases stayed unmatched. Germline-derived CDR1 and CDR2 are SGHDT and YYEEEE. The CDR3 is 16 residues long. CDR3 sequence reads: CASSLLVLAGGGEQYF. Written as DNA, the CDR3 is TGTGCCAGCAGCTTGTTAGTCCTAGCGGGAGGGGGCGAGCAGTACTTC.

This chain links TRBV2 with TRBJ2-3; D is unclear. The CDR3 consists of 13 residues. Looked up from germline, CDR1 is SNHLY and CDR2 is FYNNEI. V gave up 2 bases and J gave up 3 bases, with 6 bases separating them. CDR3 residues: CASSESGTDTQYF. CDR3 in DNA: TGTGCCAGCAGTGAAAGTGGGACAGATACGCAGTATTTT.

The J gene is TRBJ2-5, the V gene TRBV5-1; 7 bases line up with TRBD2. The CDR3 is 13 amino acids. The trim removed 2 bases at V and 5 bases at J, leaving 3 bases unmatched. The germline V gene encodes CDR1 SGHRS and CDR2 YFSETQ. The CDR3 sequence is CASSLAGRETQYF. The CDR3 DNA reads as TGCGCCAGCAGCTTAGCGGGACGGGAGACCCAGTACTTC. The whole variable domain, filled in from reference TRBV5-1 and TRBJ2-5, reads KAGVTQTPRYLIKTRGQQVTLSCSPISGHRSVSWYQQTPGQGLQFLFEYFSETQRNKGNFPGRFSGRQFSNSRSEMNVSTLELGDSALYLCASSLAGRETQYFGPGTRLLVL.

Points on this clone: The junction departs from germline at one end; a sequencing error may be responsible. The chain links TRBV7-7 to TRBJ2-1; maybe TRBD1 (6 bases). The CDR3 contains 16 residues. Per germline, CDR1 SSHAT and CDR2 FNYEAQ (reference sequence). The CDR3, as DNA: TGTGCTAGCAGCTTAACCCCCACAGGGACCTACAATGAGCAGTTCTTC. As protein: CASSLTPTGTYNEQFF. Supplemented by reference TRBV7-7 and TRBJ2-1, the full variable domain reads GAGVSQSPRYKVTKRGQDVTLRCDPISSHATLYWYQQALGQGPEFLTYFNYEAQPDKSGLPSDRFSAERPEGSISTLTIQRTEQRDSAMYRCASSLTPTGTYNEQFFGPGTRLTVL.

The chain combines TRBV28 with TRBJ2-5; D perhaps matches TRBD2 (5 bases). Trimming removed 6 bases at V and 10 bases at J, with 21 bases between. CDR1 and CDR2 from the germline V gene are MDHEN and SYDVKM. The CDR3 is 14 amino acids. The CDR3 spells CASRRIPGSKDQYF. CDR3 DNA sequence: TGTGCCAGCAGGCGAATCCCGGGGTCGAAGGACCAGTACTTC.

This clone was counted once. The chain joins TRBV5-1 to TRBJ1-4; 8 bases align to TRBD1. Germline V gene lookup returns CDR1 SGHRS and CDR2 YFSETQ. V dropped 4 bases and J dropped 16; count of bases not matched to a gene: 15. The CDR3 runs to 14 residues. The CDR3 protein is CASSLEAGGEPWFF. The CDR3 DNA follows: TGCGCCAGCAGCCTCGAGGCAGGGGGCGAACCCTGGTTTTTT. Filled out from reference TRBV5-1 and TRBJ1-4, the complete variable domain reads KAGVTQTPRYLIKTRGQQVTLSCSPISGHRSVSWYQQTPGQGLQFLFEYFSETQRNKGNFPGRFSGRQFSNSRSEMNVSTLELGDSALYLCASSLEAGGEPWFFGSGTQLSVL.

In this sample, this clone turned up once. The chain links TRBV28 to TRBJ2-3; weak D call: TRBD1 (6 bases). Trimming cost V 3 bases and J 2 bases, with 15 bases left between them. Germline V CDR1 and CDR2: MDHEN, SYDVKM. The CDR3 spans 16 residues. The CDR3 DNA sequence: TGTGCCAGCAGTTTTTCGGGCAGGGACACCACAGATACGCAGTATTTT. Translated, it gives CASSFSGRDTTDTQYF.

The chain uses TRBV10-1 and TRBJ2-1; TRBD2 matches 13 bases. V trimming: 4 bases; J trimming: 5 bases; junction bases outside the gene matches: 5. From germline, CDR1 is WNHNN and CDR2 SYGVQD (reference sequence). This CDR3 has 16 residues. CDR3: CASSAGLAGVDNEQFF. The CDR3 nucleotides are TGCGCCAGCAGTGCAGGACTAGCGGGAGTGGACAATGAGCAGTTCTTC.

The chain carries TRBV28 and TRBJ2-2; D uncertain. The ends were cut back, 2 bases at V and 1 base at J, with 2 bases in the middle. CDR1 is MDHEN, CDR2 SYDVKM, per germline. CDR3 length equals 13 residues. The CDR3 nucleotides read TGTGCCAGCAGTTTACAGAACACCGGGGAGCTGTTTTTT. Translated: CASSLQNTGELFF.